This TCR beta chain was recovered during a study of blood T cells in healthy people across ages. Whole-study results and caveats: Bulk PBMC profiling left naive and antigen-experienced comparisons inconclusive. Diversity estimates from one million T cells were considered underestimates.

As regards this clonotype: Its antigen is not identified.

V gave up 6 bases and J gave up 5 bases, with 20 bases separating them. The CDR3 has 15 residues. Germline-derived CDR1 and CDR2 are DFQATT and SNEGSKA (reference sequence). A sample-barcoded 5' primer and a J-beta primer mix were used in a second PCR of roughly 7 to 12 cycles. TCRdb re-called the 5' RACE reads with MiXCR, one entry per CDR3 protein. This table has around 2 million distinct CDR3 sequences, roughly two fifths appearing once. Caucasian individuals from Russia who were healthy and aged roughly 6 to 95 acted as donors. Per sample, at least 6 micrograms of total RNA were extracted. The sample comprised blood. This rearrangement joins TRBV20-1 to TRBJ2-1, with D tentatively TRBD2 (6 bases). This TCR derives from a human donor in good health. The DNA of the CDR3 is TGCAGTGCGCCACTTGCGGGGACTCTGAACAATGAGCAGTTCTTC. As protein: CSAPLAGTLNNEQFF.